The entry below gives a single TCR beta chain sequence along with its context. Its target is unknown. Sequencing used immunoSEQ multiplex PCR; TCRdb keeps in-frame clones, though not all of them. This table has 4,000 to 5,000 clones, 71% appearing once. The normal lung sample lay at least 3 cm, and maximally far, from the tumour. Genomic DNA came from frozen unsorted single-cell suspensions. The data belong to a study of immune cell composition in non-small cell lung cancer. General observations from the study: It was not proven that tumour-reactive clones equal dominant tumour-associated clones. Tumour TCR-beta clonality showed no significant link to smoking pack-years.

CDR1 and CDR2 from the germline V gene are MNHEY and SVGAGI. V lost 7 bases to trimming and J lost 5 bases; unmatched junction nucleotides: 5. This CDR3 spans 15 amino acids. The TCR was taken from a human donor with non-small cell lung cancer. The sequenced sample consisted of non-adjacent lung tissue. The rearrangement links TRBV6-5 to TRBJ2-2, with 12 bases aligning to TRBD2. CDR3 in amino acids: CASNRLAGATGELFF. CDR3 bases: TGTGCCAGCAATAGACTAGCGGGGGCAACCGGGGAGCTGTTTTTT.